The 8 T cell receptor beta chains presented below share a single source sample, sequenced in a study of patients and donors after allogeneic stem cell transplantation. TCRdb re-called the RT-PCR reads through MiXCR, storing one row per CDR3 protein. The sample yields more than 20,000 distinct CDR3 sequences, approximately 43% seen once. Source material: blood, either unsorted or a sorted T cell fraction (not recorded which). The receptors were sampled from a human donor who was either an allogeneic HSCT recipient or a stem cell or donor lymphocyte infusion donor (not recorded which). It is not recorded whose cells these are; they may come from a transplant donor.

The chain uses TRBV7-3 and TRBJ2-2; 8 bases agree with TRBD1. Germline lookup yields CDR1 SGHTA and CDR2 FQGTGA. The CDR3 consists of 16 residues. Germline trimming cut 4 bases from V and 3 bases from J; bases unmatched to any gene: 7. CDR3 bases: TGTGCCAGCAGCTCCGCGGACAGGGTGCACACCGGGGAGCTGTTTTTT. This codes for CASSSADRVHTGELFF.

The chain links TRBV6-5 to TRBJ1-1; tentatively, D is TRBD1 (6 bases). CDR3 length equals 12 residues. Germline assignment: CDR1 MNHEY and CDR2 SVGAGI. Trimming cost V 10 bases and J 1 base, with 10 bases left between them. The CDR3 DNA reads TGTGCCAACCGGGGGCCGAACACTGAAGCTTTCTTT. Amino acid sequence: CANRGPNTEAFF.

This clonotype was observed a handful of times. The chain links TRBV20-1 to TRBJ2-1; D is unresolved. Looked up from germline, CDR1 is DFQATT and CDR2 is SNEGSKA (reference sequence). This CDR3 region has 16 residues. V was pared by 1 base and J by 1 base, with 14 bases between. The CDR3: CSARGKREGSYNEQFF. For the CDR3, the DNA is TGCAGTGCTAGAGGGAAACGAGAAGGGTCCTACAATGAGCAGTTCTTC.

The rearrangement uses TRBV29-1 and TRBJ2-4, with D possibly being TRBD2 (6 bases). Trimming removed 3 bases from V and 9 bases from J, with 15 bases in between. The CDR3 sequence is 13 residues long. Germline CDR1 SQVTM, CDR2 ANQGSEA. This chain's CDR3 is CSVEEHFGSIQYF. The CDR3 coding sequence is TGCAGCGTTGAGGAGCACTTCGGGAGCATTCAGTACTTC.

This chain joins TRBV20-1 and TRBJ2-1; a possible D gene is TRBD2 (6 bases). The CDR3 is 16 residues long. V lost 5 bases to trimming and J lost 4 bases, with 21 bases between them. CDR1 and CDR2 from the germline V gene are DFQATT and SNEGSKA (reference sequence). CDR3 sequence reads: CSASRPAGGVYNEQFF. The CDR3 DNA reads as TGCAGTGCTTCACGTCCGGCTGGCGGGGTATACAATGAGCAGTTCTTC.

The rearrangement uses TRBV28 and TRBJ1-1, with no clear D. The CDR3 is 13 amino acids. Germline assignment: CDR1 MDHEN and CDR2 SYDVKM. Between the trimmed V and J ends, which lost 1 base and 5 bases, there was a span of 8 bases. For the CDR3, the DNA is TGTGCCAGCAGTTTATTGCGCCGGACTGAAGCTTTCTTT. Residues: CASSLLRRTEAFF.

This chain connects TRBV11-2 to TRBJ2-3; D not certain. CDR1 and CDR2 from the germline V gene are SGHAT and FQNNGV. V was shortened by 5 bases and J by 2 bases, with 14 bases between the two germline ends. This CDR3 has 15 residues. CDR3 protein: CASSPRWANTDTQYF. The CDR3 region has the DNA TGTGCCAGCAGCCCGAGATGGGCTAACACAGATACGCAGTATTTT.

This clonotype occurred a few times. This chain uses TRBV4-1 with TRBJ2-7, with D maybe TRBD2 (6 bases). V was clipped by 1 base and J by 2 bases, with 9 bases between them. The germline V gene encodes CDR1 MGHRA and CDR2 YSYEKL. CDR3 length equals 14 residues. This chain's CDR3 is CASSQVGGTYEQYF. The CDR3 DNA sequence: TGCGCCAGCAGCCAAGTGGGCGGGACCTACGAGCAGTACTTC.